Listed below are T cell receptor beta chains from one sample, sequenced in a study of blood T cell repertoires in COVID-19. Data came from immunoSEQ multiplex PCR; TCRdb stores just in-frame clones and leaves some out. The data show some 210,000 clones, around 90% seen once. Source material: peripheral blood. Every receptor here comes from a man aged 55 to 70 who had recovered from COVID-19. The CDR3 runs from the conserved cysteine through the conserved F or W. The order of the fields is CDR3 protein, CDR3 DNA, J gene, V gene, D gene, clone size. D genes are given only for firm matches. Where a row states a size, it is once, few, many or the class of an expanded clone; other rows omit it.

CDR3aa: CASSRQGNTGELFF; CDR3nt: TGTGCCAGCTCCCGACAGGGAAACACCGGGGAGCTGTTTTTT; j_gene: TRBJ2-2; v_gene: TRBV18; d_gene: TRBD1; abundance: -
CDR3aa: CASSNLRQGIYEQYF; CDR3nt: TGTGCCAGTAGTAACCTGAGACAGGGGATTTACGAGCAGTACTTC; j_gene: TRBJ2-7; v_gene: TRBV19; d_gene: TRBD1; abundance: few
CDR3aa: CASTPSPSTDTQYF; CDR3nt: TGTGCCAGCACCCCTAGTCCTAGCACAGATACGCAGTATTTT; j_gene: TRBJ2-3; v_gene: TRBV9; d_gene: -; abundance: -
CDR3aa: CAISGTGNQPQHF; CDR3nt: TGTGCCATCTCCGGGACAGGAAATCAGCCCCAGCATTTT; j_gene: TRBJ1-5; v_gene: TRBV28; d_gene: TRBD1; abundance: -
CDR3aa: CASSNRNRGVDTQYF; CDR3nt: TGTGCCAGCAGCAACCGCAACCGGGGAGTGGATACGCAGTATTTT; j_gene: TRBJ2-3; v_gene: TRBV3-1/TRBV3-2; d_gene: -; abundance: -
CDR3aa: CASNSDRGLASPLHF; CDR3nt: TGTGCCAGCAACTCCGACAGGGGTCTAGCTTCACCCCTCCACTTT; j_gene: TRBJ1-6; v_gene: TRBV2; d_gene: TRBD1; abundance: few
CDR3aa: CASSVTWDREQFF; CDR3nt: TGCGCCAGCAGCGTTACGTGGGACAGGGAGCAGTTCTTC; j_gene: TRBJ2-1; v_gene: TRBV5-1; d_gene: TRBD1; abundance: -
CDR3aa: CASSWDRDGSPLHF; CDR3nt: TGTGCCAGCAGTTGGGACAGGGATGGTTCACCCCTCCACTTT; j_gene: TRBJ1-6; v_gene: TRBV5-6; d_gene: TRBD1; abundance: -
CDR3aa: CASSDQNGQILHYGYTF; CDR3nt: TGTGCCAGCAGTGACCAAAACGGACAGATCCTCCACTATGGCTACACCTTC; j_gene: TRBJ1-2; v_gene: TRBV25-1; d_gene: -; abundance: -
CDR3aa: CASSLGGRGSYEQYF; CDR3nt: TGTGCCAGCAGCTTGGGGGGCAGGGGGTCGTACGAGCAGTACTTC; j_gene: TRBJ2-7; v_gene: TRBV5-5; d_gene: TRBD1; abundance: -
CDR3aa: CASSSVGNTIYF; CDR3nt: TGTGCCAGCAGCTCCGTTGGAAACACCATATATTTT; j_gene: TRBJ1-3; v_gene: TRBV5-4; d_gene: -; abundance: -
CDR3aa: CASSYRVGNTEAFF; CDR3nt: TGCGCCAGCAGCTACAGGGTTGGGAACACTGAAGCTTTCTTT; j_gene: TRBJ1-1; v_gene: TRBV5-1; d_gene: -; abundance: -
CDR3aa: CASSEWRGGDPYEQYF; CDR3nt: TGTGCCAGCAGTGAATGGCGCGGGGGCGACCCCTACGAGCAGTACTTC; j_gene: TRBJ2-7; v_gene: TRBV25-1; d_gene: -; abundance: -
CDR3aa: CASSLYLAGGLWEQYF; CDR3nt: TGTGCCAGCAGTTTATACCTAGCGGGAGGTTTGTGGGAGCAGTACTTC; j_gene: TRBJ2-7; v_gene: TRBV27; d_gene: TRBD2; abundance: -
CDR3aa: CSVGKQGSLLESTQYF; CDR3nt: TGCAGCGTTGGGAAACAGGGTTCCCTACTCGAGAGTACGCAGTATTTT; j_gene: TRBJ2-3; v_gene: TRBV29-1; d_gene: -; abundance: few
CDR3aa: CATSDATGGSYNEQFF; CDR3nt: TGTGCCACCAGTGATGCCACAGGGGGTTCCTACAATGAGCAGTTCTTC; j_gene: TRBJ2-1; v_gene: TRBV24-1; d_gene: TRBD1; abundance: -
CDR3aa: CASSPGQGAFGYGYTF; CDR3nt: TGTGCCAGCAGCCCGGGACAGGGGGCATTTGGCTATGGCTACACCTTC; j_gene: TRBJ1-2; v_gene: TRBV7-9; d_gene: TRBD1; abundance: -
CDR3aa: CASSPPGLAYEQYF; CDR3nt: TGTGCCAGCTCACCACCGGGACTAGCCTACGAGCAGTACTTC; j_gene: TRBJ2-7; v_gene: TRBV18; d_gene: TRBD2; abundance: -
CDR3aa: CASSLRERGRDEKLFF; CDR3nt: TGCGCCAGCAGCCTAAGGGAGAGGGGGCGGGATGAAAAACTGTTTTTT; j_gene: TRBJ1-4; v_gene: TRBV4-1; d_gene: TRBD1; abundance: -
CDR3aa: CASSQVLIGGAYNEQFF; CDR3nt: TGCGCCAGCAGCCAAGTTTTAATCGGCGGCGCCTACAATGAGCAGTTCTTC; j_gene: TRBJ2-1; v_gene: TRBV4-3; d_gene: -; abundance: -
CDR3aa: CASSFRLAVDTQYF; CDR3nt: TGTGCCAGCAGTTTCCGACTAGCGGTAGATACGCAGTATTTT; j_gene: TRBJ2-3; v_gene: TRBV27; d_gene: TRBD2; abundance: -